This T cell receptor beta chain derives from a study of synovial regulatory T cells in juvenile arthritis (dated by TCRdb to between 2014 and 2017). About the study as a whole: Among the sequenced patients, a few were classified as therapy-naive, methotrexate plus infliximab was given to one, methotrexate was given to over five, and treatment information was unavailable for one. Treg and Teff subsets from approximately 10 JIA patients with active disease were included in the TCR repertoire comparisons. Effector T cell subsets from the study cohort were also sequenced for comparisons, but the Treg dataset by itself includes only blood Treg cells and synovial fluid Treg cells. The study compared the TCRbeta CDR3 repertoires of blood iaTreg cells, other blood Treg cells and synovial fluid Treg cells taken from matched patient samples. Results the study describes overall, beyond this receptor: Compared with other blood Treg cells, blood iaTreg cells had lower TCR diversity, a finding consistent with antigen-driven expansion. iaTreg TCR repertoires were largely private across patients and partially overlapped with synovial Teff and blood CPL repertoires. More CDR3 sequences were shared by synovial Treg cells with iaTreg cells than with other blood Treg cells, and a closer relation was confirmed by Chao-Jaccard similarity.

Library construction relied on the immunoSEQ multiplex PCR assay. TCRbeta CDR3 sequencing was carried out by Adaptive Biotechnologies. Processing in the source paper ran as follows. Repertoire similarity used the Chao-modified Jaccard index and median clonotype overlap from 200 random subsamples at equal sample size. The similarity analyses were run on either productive nucleotide sequences or amino acid sequences translated in silico. Hierarchical clustering with single linkage and t-SNE based on Chao-modified Jaccard distances were applied for the comparison of repertoires. Repertoire diversity was quantified with the Renyi index, after sample size normalisation, across a range of alpha values. Drawn from immuneACCESS, this table holds only the in-frame rearrangements with V and J called that TCRdb kept. Clones are partly lost; checked studies trace under half to an unresolved V gene and leave the rest unexplained. The DNA gave D and trimming, while V, J and clone size come from that table. The sample's records list some 6,000 clones. In total, the top ten clones hold roughly 0.65% of the sample.

TCR repertoire donors were approximately eleven juvenile idiopathic arthritis patients with active disease who had not reached inactive disease, 3 polyarticular and 8 oligoarticular. The median age of the TCR-sequenced patients was over 10 years (range roughly 2.4-25), and their median disease duration was roughly seven years (range 0.2-19.1). Samples for TCR repertoire analysis came from two centres in Italy. Peripheral blood mononuclear cells were separated on a Histopaque-1077 density gradient and then cryopreserved in roughly 90% FCS with about 10% DMSO. As for this clone: It lacks a known antigen.

According to the germline V gene, CDR1 reads SGHTA and CDR2 reads FQGNSA. The CDR3 measures 20 amino acids from cysteine to phenylalanine. No DNA sequence is on record. This TCR was recovered from a donor aged 2-30 years with juvenile idiopathic arthritis. Recombination joined TRBV7-2 with TRBJ1-2. The sequenced material came from Treg cells from blood. The cell subset or site label on this specimen signifies: remaining (HLA-DR-negative) circulating blood Treg cells. The CDR3: CASSLALGGPSSLANYGYTF.